This T cell receptor (beta chain) was sequenced for a study of chemoradiotherapy in HPV16-positive cancers. The wider study: Candidate HPV-specific clones and shared TCR motifs came from two HPV16-positive patients. Study outcomes and limitations: Candidate HPV-specific clones and E7-related TCR motifs grew in tumor during treatment. For HPV16-positive patients, expanding HPV-responsive T cells associated with longer recurrence-free survival.

In regard to this clone: Its antigen is not identified.

Over chemoradiotherapy, repertoires were sampled more than once. The ends were cut back, 5 bases at V and 0 bases at J, with 15 bases in the middle. CDR3 length: 16 amino acids. Germline V gives CDR1 SGHTS, CDR2 YDEGEE. Assay: immunoSEQ multiplex PCR; the TCRdb copy retains only in-frame clones and omits some. This sample carries about 4,800 clones, 75% to 80% of them seen once, and the ten largest clones take about two fifths. The chain links TRBV5-8 to TRBJ1-5; D remains unclear. This TCR was recovered from a human donor with HPV-associated anogenital cancer. This specimen was taken from a patient who underwent chemoradiotherapy. The CDR3 here is CASRDPQIVSNQPQHF. The CDR3 bases are TGTGCCAGCAGGGACCCACAGATTGTTAGCAATCAGCCCCAGCATTTT.